Shown below are 24 T cell receptor beta chains from a single sample sequenced in a study of blood T cell repertoires in COVID-19. The assay was immunoSEQ multiplex PCR, and TCRdb's table has in-frame clones only and misses some. The sample shows 200,000 to 250,000 clones, 80% to 90% of them seen only once. Sequenced sample: PBMCs or T cells enriched from blood (not recorded which). The source is a woman under 40 who had recovered from COVID-19.

V and J are TRBV28 and TRBJ2-7, with 8 bases lining up with TRBD1. The CDR3 has 16 amino acids. Germline V lookup: CDR1 MDHEN, CDR2 SYDVKM. J gave up 3 bases and V 4 bases, and 11 bases lay outside the gene matches. CDR3: CASSYLGTGVNYEQYF. The CDR3, as DNA: TGTGCCAGCAGTTACCTTGGGACAGGCGTTAACTACGAGCAGTACTTC.

The rearrangement links TRBV7-9 to TRBJ2-2; TRBD2 aligns across 13 bases. In germline, CDR1 is SEHNR, CDR2 FQNEAQ (reference sequence). The CDR3 has 17 residues. V was clipped by 4 bases and J by 7 bases; unmatched bases: 9. Written as DNA, the CDR3 is TGTGCCAGCAGCTATTCGACTAGCGGGAGGTCAGGCGGGGAGCTGTTTTTT. It codes for CASSYSTSGRSGGELFF. Filled out from reference TRBV7-9 and TRBJ2-2, the complete variable domain reads DTGVSQNPRHKITKRGQNVTFRCDPISEHNRLYWYRQTLGQGPEFLTYFQNEAQLEKSRLLSDRFSAERPKGSFSTLEIQRTEQGDSAMYLCASSYSTSGRSGGELFFGEGSRLTVL.

The chain recombines TRBV30 with TRBJ1-2; a weak D match, TRBD1 (6 bases). CDR1 GTSNPN and CDR2 SVGIG come from the germline V gene (reference sequence). The CDR3 sequence is 14 residues long. V shed 7 bases and J shed 8 bases, with 23 bases lying between them. The CDR3 DNA is TGTGCCTCCCCGTGGGGGCGAAGGAGTAAGGGCTACACCTTC. Translating gives CASPWGRRSKGYTF.

This clone was counted only a few times. The chain joins TRBV19 to TRBJ1-5; TRBD1 matches at 9 bases. Germline CDR1 reads LNHDA; CDR2 reads SQIVND (reference sequence). Trimming removed 4 bases from V and 2 bases from J; junction bases left unmatched: 3. The CDR3 is 15 amino acids. The CDR3 sequence: CASSTRTGGNQPQHF. CDR3 sequence (DNA): TGTGCCAGTAGTACCAGGACAGGGGGCAATCAGCCCCAGCATTTT.

J is TRBJ2-1 and V is TRBV19; D uncertain. V was shortened by 1 base and J by 1 base, with 5 bases between the two germline ends. The V gene's germline CDR1 is LNHDA and CDR2 SQIVND (reference sequence). The CDR3 covers 14 residues. The CDR3 bases are TGTGCCAGTAGTATAGGCAGTTCCTACAATGAGCAGTTCTTC. Translation gives CASSIGSSYNEQFF. Combining the CDR3 with reference TRBV19 and TRBJ2-1 gives the whole variable domain DGGITQSPKYLFRKEGQNVTLSCEQNLNHDAMYWYRQDPGQGLRLIYYSQIVNDFQKGDIAEGYSVSREKKESFPLTVTSAQKNPTAFYLCASSIGSSYNEQFFGPGTRLTVL.

The rearrangement links TRBV6-1 to TRBJ1-1; D is possibly TRBD1 (6 bases). CDR1 MNHNS and CDR2 SASEGT come from the germline V gene. The V gene lost 4 bases and the J gene lost 1 base, with 16 bases spanning the gap. This CDR3 is 16 amino acids long. As DNA, the CDR3 is TGTGCCAGCAGTGGGGCCCTACAGGGCCGGAACACTGAAGCTTTCTTT. Its translation: CASSGALQGRNTEAFF.

The chain has TRBV5-6 and TRBJ2-7, with 12 bases matching TRBD1. CDR1 is SGHDT and CDR2 is YYEEEE in the germline V gene. Unmatched junction bases numbered 10, after V lost 4 bases and J lost 5 bases. The CDR3 is 16 residues long. CDR3 sequence reads: CASSPWDRGRRDEQYF. The CDR3 DNA reads as TGTGCCAGCAGCCCGTGGGACAGGGGGCGACGGGACGAGCAGTACTTC. Variable domain in full (rest from reference TRBV5-6 and TRBJ2-7): DAGVTQSPTHLIKTRGQQVTLRCSPKSGHDTVSWYQQALGQGPQFIFQYYEEEERQRGNFPDRFSGHQFPNYSSELNVNALLLGDSALYLCASSPWDRGRRDEQYFGPGTRLTVT.

The genes are TRBV9 and TRBJ2-7; TRBD1 matches 10 bases. V lost 4 bases and J lost 3; bases outside the gene matches: 10. The CDR3 spans 16 residues. Germline loops: CDR1 SGDLS, CDR2 YYNGEE. The CDR3 sequence: CASSLSPGQGYYEQYF. The CDR3 nucleotides read TGTGCCAGCAGCCTTTCACCGGGACAGGGGTACTACGAGCAGTACTTC.

V and J are TRBV27 and TRBJ1-2, with D perhaps TRBD1 (5 bases). Trimming removed 6 bases from V and 2 bases from J, with 16 bases in between. The germline CDR1 and CDR2 sequences are MNHEY and SMNVEV (reference sequence). The CDR3 length is 15 residues. The CDR3 region is CASRRDSAENYGYTF. The CDR3 DNA follows: TGTGCCAGCAGAAGAGACAGCGCCGAAAACTATGGCTACACCTTC.

In this sample, this clone turned up once. The V gene is TRBV28, the J gene TRBJ1-1; D is possibly TRBD1 (6 bases). CDR3 length equals 12 residues. Germline CDR1 is MDHEN and CDR2 is SYDVKM. With 8 bases removed from V and 1 base from J, the gap between germline ends came to 8 bases. The CDR3 sequence is CASLQGNTEAFF. CDR3 nucleotides: TGTGCCAGCTTACAGGGGAACACTGAAGCTTTCTTT.

The chain recombines TRBV12-3 or TRBV12-4 with TRBJ1-2; perhaps TRBD1 as D (5 bases). With 3 bases removed from V and 3 bases from J, the gap between germline ends came to 8 bases. The CDR3 runs 13 residues. CDR3 sequence (DNA): TGTGCCAGCAGTTTGGGGGGAGACTATGGCTACACCTTC. It specifies CASSLGGDYGYTF.

J is TRBJ2-1 and V is TRBV9; D call uncertain. In germline, CDR1 is SGDLS, CDR2 YYNGEE. This CDR3 spans 12 amino acids. V was pared by 5 bases and J by 3 bases, with 6 bases between. Written as DNA, the CDR3 is TGTGCCAGCAGTGAGAGCTACAATGAGCAGTTCTTC. Translation: CASSESYNEQFF.

The V gene is TRBV19, the J gene TRBJ1-4, with D perhaps TRBD1 (5 bases). This CDR3 region has 14 residues. Germline assignment: CDR1 LNHDA and CDR2 SQIVND (reference sequence). V gave up 6 bases and J gave up 8 bases, with 16 bases separating them. The CDR3 nucleotides read TGTGCCAGTAGCCCCCCCCAGGGAAGGGAAAAACTGTTTTTT. Its translation: CASSPPQGREKLFF.

The sample holds one count of this clone. V and J are TRBV7-2 and TRBJ1-5; TRBD1 is a possible D gene (5 bases). Germline CDR1 reads SGHTA; CDR2 reads FQGNSA. The CDR3 sequence is 16 residues long. The germline V and J ends were trimmed by 1 base and 4 bases, with 14 bases remaining between them. DNA of the CDR3: TGTGCCAGCAGCTTAGGGGGCGCTTTTTGGAATCAGCCCCAGCATTTT. Translated: CASSLGGAFWNQPQHF.

In its sample, this clone was seen a few times. The V call is TRBV25-1, the J call TRBJ2-2; maybe TRBD1 (5 bases). V was pared by 4 bases and J by 6 bases, with 12 bases between. Germline CDR1 reads MGHDK; CDR2 reads SYGVNS. This CDR3 is built from 14 residues. The CDR3 reads CASSVGIRAGELFF. The CDR3 nucleotides are TGTGCCAGCAGTGTGGGGATCAGGGCCGGGGAGCTGTTTTTT.

The chain combines TRBV30 with TRBJ1-1; D call uncertain. The CDR3 runs to 14 residues. V shed 3 bases and J shed 5 bases, with 16 bases lying between them. Germline-derived CDR1 and CDR2 are GTSNPN and SVGIG (reference sequence). CDR3 in DNA: TGTGCCTGGAGCCCCGGAATAATCGGGACTGAAGCTTTCTTT. Its protein is CAWSPGIIGTEAFF.

The gene calls are TRBV6-1 and TRBJ1-2; TRBD1 might be the D (5 bases). V lost 4 bases to trimming and J lost 1 base, with 16 bases between them. This CDR3 comprises 16 residues. Germline V gene data show CDR1 as MNHNS and CDR2 as SASEGT. CDR3 region: CASSGMEGRINYGYTF. CDR3 DNA: TGTGCCAGCAGTGGGATGGAGGGGAGGATTAACTATGGCTACACCTTC.

The J gene is TRBJ1-3, the V gene TRBV19, with D possibly being TRBD1 (6 bases). The CDR3 consists of 16 residues. Trimming took 6 bases from V and 0 from J, leaving 15 bases between them. Germline V lookup: CDR1 LNHDA, CDR2 SQIVND (reference sequence). The DNA of the CDR3 is TGTGCCAGTAGAACTACCTGGGACACCTCTGGAAACACCATATATTTT. Its protein is CASRTTWDTSGNTIYF.

This CDR3 reads CASSGAAGQGVGNEQFF. For the CDR3, the DNA is TGTGCCAGCAGTGGAGCCGCCGGACAGGGTGTTGGGAATGAGCAGTTCTTC. The gene calls are TRBV25-1 and TRBJ2-1; 8 bases are a match to TRBD1. Germline V lookup: CDR1 MGHDK, CDR2 SYGVNS. After removal of 4 bases from V and 7 bases from J, the junction contained 15 bases not matched to a gene. This CDR3 is 17 amino acids long.

The rearrangement joins TRBV7-2 to TRBJ1-4; weak D call: TRBD1 (5 bases). The CDR3 length is 16 residues. The V gene's germline CDR1 is SGHTA and CDR2 FQGNSA. The V end lost 5 bases, the J end lost 2 bases, and 15 bases lay between the germline ends. CDR3 coding DNA: TGTGCCAGCAGCCTTGGTAGGGCAGGGACTAATGAAAAACTGTTTTTT. Its translation: CASSLGRAGTNEKLFF.

This clone came up once. The V call is TRBV18, the J call TRBJ1-6, with a weak D call TRBD1 (6 bases). The V end lost 2 bases, the J end lost 1 base, and 15 bases lay between the germline ends. Germline V lookup: CDR1 KGHSH, CDR2 LQKENI. The CDR3 extends over 18 amino acids. CDR3 bases: TGTGCCAGCTCACCAAAGTTCGGGGGGCCATCCTATAATTCACCCCTCCACTTT. Translated: CASSPKFGGPSYNSPLHF.

J is TRBJ1-5 and V is TRBV30; possibly TRBD1 for D (5 bases). The V end was cut by 0 bases, the J end by 7 bases, with 10 bases between. CDR3 length equals 13 residues. Germline CDR1 is GTSNPN and CDR2 is SVGIG (reference sequence). The CDR3 protein is CAWSVGREQPQHF. CDR3 DNA: TGTGCCTGGAGTGTAGGCAGGGAACAGCCCCAGCATTTT. Based on the CDR3 plus reference TRBV30 and TRBJ1-5, the full variable domain is SQTIHQWPATLVQPVGSPLSLECTVEGTSNPNLYWYRQAAGRGLQLLFYSVGIGQISSEVPQNLSASRPQDRQFILSSKKLLLSDSGFYLCAWSVGREQPQHFGDGTRLSIL.

The chain joins TRBV7-9 to TRBJ1-3; D is uncertain. Germline V gives CDR1 SEHNR, CDR2 FQNEAQ (reference sequence). V was shortened by 5 bases and J by 4 bases, with 6 bases between the two germline ends. This CDR3 comprises 12 residues. In nucleotides, the CDR3 is TGTGCCAGCAGCCCCGGGGGAAACACCATATATTTT. This codes for CASSPGGNTIYF.

V gene TRBV2 combines with J gene TRBJ2-7, with D unclear. Trimming shortened V by 3 bases and J by 2 bases, and 17 bases separated the two germline ends. CDR1 and CDR2 from the germline V gene are SNHLY and FYNNEI. The CDR3 covers 16 residues. DNA for the CDR3: TGTGCCAGCAGTGACATCGTCGGGTTCACGGCCTACGAGCAGTACTTC. This codes for CASSDIVGFTAYEQYF.